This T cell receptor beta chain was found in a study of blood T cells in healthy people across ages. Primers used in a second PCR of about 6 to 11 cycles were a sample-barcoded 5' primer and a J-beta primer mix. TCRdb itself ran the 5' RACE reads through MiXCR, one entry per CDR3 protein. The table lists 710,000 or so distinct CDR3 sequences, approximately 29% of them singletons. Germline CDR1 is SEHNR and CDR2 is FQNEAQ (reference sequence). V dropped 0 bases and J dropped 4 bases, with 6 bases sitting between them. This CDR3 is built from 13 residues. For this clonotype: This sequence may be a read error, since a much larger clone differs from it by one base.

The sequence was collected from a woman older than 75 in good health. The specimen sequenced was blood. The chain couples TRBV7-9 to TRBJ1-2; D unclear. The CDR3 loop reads CASSLARCYGYTF. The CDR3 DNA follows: TGTGCCAGCAGCTTAGCGCGGTGCTATGGCTACACCTTC.